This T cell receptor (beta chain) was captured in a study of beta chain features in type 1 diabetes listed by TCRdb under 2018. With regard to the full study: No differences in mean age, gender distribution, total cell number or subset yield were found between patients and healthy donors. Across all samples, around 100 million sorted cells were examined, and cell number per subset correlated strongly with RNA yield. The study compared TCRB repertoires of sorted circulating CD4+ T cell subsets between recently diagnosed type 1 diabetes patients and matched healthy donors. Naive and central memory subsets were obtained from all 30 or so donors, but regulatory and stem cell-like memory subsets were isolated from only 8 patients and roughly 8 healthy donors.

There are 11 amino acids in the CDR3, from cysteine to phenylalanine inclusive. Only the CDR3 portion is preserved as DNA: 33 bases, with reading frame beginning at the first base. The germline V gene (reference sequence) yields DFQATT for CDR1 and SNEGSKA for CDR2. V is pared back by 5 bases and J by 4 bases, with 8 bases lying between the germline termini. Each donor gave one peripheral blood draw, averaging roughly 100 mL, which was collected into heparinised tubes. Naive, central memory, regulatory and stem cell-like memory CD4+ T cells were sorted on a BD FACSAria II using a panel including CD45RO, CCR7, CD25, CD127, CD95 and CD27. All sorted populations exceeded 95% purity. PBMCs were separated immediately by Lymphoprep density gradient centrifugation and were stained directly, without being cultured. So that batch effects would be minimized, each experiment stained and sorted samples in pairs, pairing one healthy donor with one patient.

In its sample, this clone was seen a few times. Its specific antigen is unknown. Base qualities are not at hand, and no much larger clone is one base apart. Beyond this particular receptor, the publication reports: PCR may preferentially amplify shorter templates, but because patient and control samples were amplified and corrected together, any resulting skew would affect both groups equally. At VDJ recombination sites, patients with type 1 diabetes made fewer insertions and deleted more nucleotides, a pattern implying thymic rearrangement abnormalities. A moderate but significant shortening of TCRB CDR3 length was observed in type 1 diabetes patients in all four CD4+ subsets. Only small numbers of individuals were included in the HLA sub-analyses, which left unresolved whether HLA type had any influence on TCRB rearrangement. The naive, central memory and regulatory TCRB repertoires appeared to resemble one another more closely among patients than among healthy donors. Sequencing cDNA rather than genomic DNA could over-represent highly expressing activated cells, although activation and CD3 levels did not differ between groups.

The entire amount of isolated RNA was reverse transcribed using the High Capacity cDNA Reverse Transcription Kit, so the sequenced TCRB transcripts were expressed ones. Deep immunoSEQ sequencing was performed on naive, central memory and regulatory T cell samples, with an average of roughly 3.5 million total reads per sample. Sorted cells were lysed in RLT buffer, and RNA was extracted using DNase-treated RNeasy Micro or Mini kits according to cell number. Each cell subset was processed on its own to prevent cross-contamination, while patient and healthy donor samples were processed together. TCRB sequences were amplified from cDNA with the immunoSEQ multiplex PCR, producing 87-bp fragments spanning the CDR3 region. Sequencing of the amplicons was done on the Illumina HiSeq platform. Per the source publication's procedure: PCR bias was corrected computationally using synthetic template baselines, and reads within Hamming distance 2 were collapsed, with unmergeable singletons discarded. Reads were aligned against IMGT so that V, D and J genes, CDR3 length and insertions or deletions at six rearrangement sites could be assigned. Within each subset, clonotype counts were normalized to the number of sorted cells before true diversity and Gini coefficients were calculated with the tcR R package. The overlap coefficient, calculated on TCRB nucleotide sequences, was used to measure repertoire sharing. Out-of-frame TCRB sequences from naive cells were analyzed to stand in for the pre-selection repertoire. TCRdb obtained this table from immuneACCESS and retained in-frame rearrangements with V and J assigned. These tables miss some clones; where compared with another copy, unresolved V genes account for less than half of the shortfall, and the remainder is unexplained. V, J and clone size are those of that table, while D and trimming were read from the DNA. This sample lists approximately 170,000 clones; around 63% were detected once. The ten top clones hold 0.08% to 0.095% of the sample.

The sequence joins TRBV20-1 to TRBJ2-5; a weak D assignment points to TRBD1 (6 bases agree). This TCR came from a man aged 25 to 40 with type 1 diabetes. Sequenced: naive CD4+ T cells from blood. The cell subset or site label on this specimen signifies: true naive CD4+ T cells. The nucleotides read TGCAGTGCTTACAGGGTAGAGACCCAGTACTTC. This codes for CSAYRVETQYF.